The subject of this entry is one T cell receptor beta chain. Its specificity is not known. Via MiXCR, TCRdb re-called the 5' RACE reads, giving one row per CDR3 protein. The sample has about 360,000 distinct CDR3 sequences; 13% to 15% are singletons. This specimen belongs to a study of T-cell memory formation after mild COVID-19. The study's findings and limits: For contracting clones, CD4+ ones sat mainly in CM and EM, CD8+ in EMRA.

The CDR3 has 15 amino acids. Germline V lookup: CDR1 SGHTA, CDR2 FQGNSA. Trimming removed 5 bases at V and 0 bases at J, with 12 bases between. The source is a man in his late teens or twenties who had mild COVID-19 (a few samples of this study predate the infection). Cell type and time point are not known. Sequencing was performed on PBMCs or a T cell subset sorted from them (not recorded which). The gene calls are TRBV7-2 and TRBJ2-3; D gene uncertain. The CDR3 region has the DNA TGTGCCAGCAGCGCAGGACCGGGCAGCACAGATACGCAGTATTTT. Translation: CASSAGPGSTDTQYF.